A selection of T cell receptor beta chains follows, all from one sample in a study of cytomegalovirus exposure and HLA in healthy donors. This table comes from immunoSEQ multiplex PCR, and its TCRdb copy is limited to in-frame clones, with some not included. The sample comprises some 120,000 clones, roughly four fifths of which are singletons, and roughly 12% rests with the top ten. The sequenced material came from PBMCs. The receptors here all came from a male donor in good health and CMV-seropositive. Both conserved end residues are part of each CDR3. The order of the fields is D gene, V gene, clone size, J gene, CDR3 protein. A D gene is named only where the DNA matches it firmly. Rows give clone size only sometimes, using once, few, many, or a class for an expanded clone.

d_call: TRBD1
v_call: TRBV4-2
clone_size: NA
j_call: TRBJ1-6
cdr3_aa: CASSQDDRGHNSPLHF

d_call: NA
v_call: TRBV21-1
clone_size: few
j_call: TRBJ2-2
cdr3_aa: CASRGGQANTGELFF

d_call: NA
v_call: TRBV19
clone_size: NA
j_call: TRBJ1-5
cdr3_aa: CATQGLGQPQHF

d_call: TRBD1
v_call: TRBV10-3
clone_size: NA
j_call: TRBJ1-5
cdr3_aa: CAISETGGSQPQHF

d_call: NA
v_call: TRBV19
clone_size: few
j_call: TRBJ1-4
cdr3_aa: CASSAQGAGRNEKLFF

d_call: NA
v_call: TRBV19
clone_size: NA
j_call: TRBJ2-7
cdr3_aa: CASSMREGANYEQYF

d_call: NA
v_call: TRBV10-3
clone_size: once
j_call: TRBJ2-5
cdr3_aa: CAIRDTQETQYF

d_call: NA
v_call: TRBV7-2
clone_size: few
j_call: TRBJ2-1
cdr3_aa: CASSFDARDEQFF

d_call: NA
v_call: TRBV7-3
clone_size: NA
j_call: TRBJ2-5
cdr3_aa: CASSPFGGRQETQYF

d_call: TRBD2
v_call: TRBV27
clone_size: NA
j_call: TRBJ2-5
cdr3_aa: CASSLRLAGGLETQYF

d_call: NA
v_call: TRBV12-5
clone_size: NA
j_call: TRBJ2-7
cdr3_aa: CASGLPRDIPSYEQYF

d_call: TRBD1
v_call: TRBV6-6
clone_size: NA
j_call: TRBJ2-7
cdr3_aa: CASSYPQNRGRYEQYF

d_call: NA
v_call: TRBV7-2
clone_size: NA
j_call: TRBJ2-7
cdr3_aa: CASSLEGGVHEQYF

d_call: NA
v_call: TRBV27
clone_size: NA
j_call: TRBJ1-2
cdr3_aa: CASSLRSGRGLYGYTF

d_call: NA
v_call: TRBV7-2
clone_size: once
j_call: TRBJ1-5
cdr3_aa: CASSPQQGGNQPQHF

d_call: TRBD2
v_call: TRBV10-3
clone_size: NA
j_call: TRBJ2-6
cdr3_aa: CAISEGGAGGSGANVLTF

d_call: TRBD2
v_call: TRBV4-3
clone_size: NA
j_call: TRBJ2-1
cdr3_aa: CASSQVGLAGPYNEQFF

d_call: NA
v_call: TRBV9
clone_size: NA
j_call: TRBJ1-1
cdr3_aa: CASSVNRNTEAFF

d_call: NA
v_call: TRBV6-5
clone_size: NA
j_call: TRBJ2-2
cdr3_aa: CASSTGLAGELFF

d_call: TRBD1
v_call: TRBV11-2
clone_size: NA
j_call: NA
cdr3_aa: CASSLVGQATYEQYF

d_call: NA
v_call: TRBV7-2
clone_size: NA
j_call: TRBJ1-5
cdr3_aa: CASSPGVRQPQHF

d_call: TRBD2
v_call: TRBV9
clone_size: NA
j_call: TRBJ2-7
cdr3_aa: CASSETSGGFPYEQYF

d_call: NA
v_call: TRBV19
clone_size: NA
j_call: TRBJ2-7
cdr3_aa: CASRDRLVGEQYF

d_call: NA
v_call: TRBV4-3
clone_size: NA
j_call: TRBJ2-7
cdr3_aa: CASSQDSGKGEQYF

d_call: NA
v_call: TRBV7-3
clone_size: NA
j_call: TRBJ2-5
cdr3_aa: CASSLAAGRETQYF

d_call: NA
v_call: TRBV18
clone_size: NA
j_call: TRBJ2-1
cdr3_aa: CASPPLGASSSYNEQFF

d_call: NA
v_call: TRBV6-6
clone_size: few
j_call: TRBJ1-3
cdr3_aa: CASSSFSGSGNTIYF

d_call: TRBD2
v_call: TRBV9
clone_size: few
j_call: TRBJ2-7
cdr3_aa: CASSVGDVLAGAYEQYF

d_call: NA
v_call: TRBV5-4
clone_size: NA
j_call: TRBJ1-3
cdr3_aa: CASSLERGNTIYF

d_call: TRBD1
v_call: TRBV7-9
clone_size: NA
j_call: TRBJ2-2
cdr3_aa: CASQQGGYTGELFF

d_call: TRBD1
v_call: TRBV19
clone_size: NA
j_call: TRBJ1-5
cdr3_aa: CASSIPTGQRQPQHF

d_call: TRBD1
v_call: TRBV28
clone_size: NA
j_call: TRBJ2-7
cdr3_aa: CASSSPPTGLFEQYF

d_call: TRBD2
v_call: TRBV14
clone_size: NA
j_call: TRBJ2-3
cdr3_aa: CASSQETRLAGWGTDTQYF

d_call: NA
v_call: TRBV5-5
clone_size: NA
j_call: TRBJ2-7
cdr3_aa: CASSPSLAYEQYF

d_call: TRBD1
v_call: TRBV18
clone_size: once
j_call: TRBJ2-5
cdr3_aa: CASSPGTGEETQYF

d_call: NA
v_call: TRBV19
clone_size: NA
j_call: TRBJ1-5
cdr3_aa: CASSPFNQPQHF

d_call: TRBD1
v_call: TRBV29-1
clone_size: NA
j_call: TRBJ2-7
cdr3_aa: CSVYRGSETYEQYF

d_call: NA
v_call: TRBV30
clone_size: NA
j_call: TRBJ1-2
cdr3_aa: CAWGQQGRGNYGYTF

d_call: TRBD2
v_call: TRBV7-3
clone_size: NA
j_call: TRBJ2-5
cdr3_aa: CASSRIGTREETQYF

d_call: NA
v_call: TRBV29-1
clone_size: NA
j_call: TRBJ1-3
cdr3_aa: CSATGSSGNTIYF

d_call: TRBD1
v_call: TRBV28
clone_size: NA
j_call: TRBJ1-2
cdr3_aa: CASSRPTGGAWGYTF

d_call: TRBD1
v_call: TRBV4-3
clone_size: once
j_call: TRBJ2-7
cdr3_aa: CASSPSALGQAIHEQYF

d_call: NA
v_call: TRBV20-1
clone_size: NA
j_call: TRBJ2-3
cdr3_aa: CSAPSTDTQYF

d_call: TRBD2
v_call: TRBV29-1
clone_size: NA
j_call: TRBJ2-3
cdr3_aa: CSVDRAGGSDTQYF

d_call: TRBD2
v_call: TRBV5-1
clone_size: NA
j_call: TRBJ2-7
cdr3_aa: CASSLGGRAYEQYF